Following are 4 T cell receptor beta chains from one sample sequenced in a study of T cell changes during pregnancy in multiple sclerosis. Sequencing was performed with immunoSEQ multiplex PCR; in TCRdb, only in-frame clones are kept and a portion is missing. This table has more than 45,000 clones, 85% to 95% appearing once. Here the sequenced sample was CD4+ T cells from peripheral blood mononuclear cells, taken in the second trimester of pregnancy. The receptor set was obtained from a female donor with multiple sclerosis, enrolled in a pregnancy study.

The rearrangement joins TRBV6-5 to TRBJ1-1; D uncertain. This CDR3 spans 13 amino acids. Germline CDR1 and CDR2: MNHEY and SVGAGI. Trimming cost V 2 bases and J 8 bases, with 12 bases left between them. CDR3 DNA sequence: TGTGCCAGCAGTTACCCCGCTGCACGGGAAGCTTTCTTT. This translates into CASSYPAAREAFF.

Turning to this clone: Other DNA sequences in this specimen translate into the identical CDR3. The chain joins TRBV6-1 to TRBJ1-2; D is uncertain. This CDR3 has 13 residues. Per germline, CDR1 MNHNS and CDR2 SASEGT. Trimming cost V 2 bases and J 5 bases, with 9 bases left between them. CDR3 DNA sequence: TGTGCCAGCAGTGAACTGGGAGGGTATGGCTACACCTTC. As protein: CASSELGGYGYTF.

The J gene is TRBJ1-2, the V gene TRBV5-4; D uncertain. This CDR3 spans 13 amino acids. Germline V gene data show CDR1 as SGHNT and CDR2 as YYREEE (reference sequence). Trimming pared 0 bases from V and 8 bases from J, leaving 11 bases between. The CDR3 sequence is CASSLASEVGYTF. For the CDR3, the DNA is TGTGCCAGCAGCTTGGCCTCGGAGGTCGGCTACACCTTC.

The CDR3 coding sequence is TGTGCCAGCAGCTTAGAGGGGGCAAGGGGCACTGAAGCTTTCTTT. Translated: CASSLEGARGTEAFF. The chain employs TRBV7-3 and TRBJ1-1; 7 bases agree with TRBD1. V lost 2 bases to trimming and J lost 4 bases; unmatched junction nucleotides: 7. Germline lookup yields CDR1 SGHTA and CDR2 FQGTGA. This CDR3 is 15 amino acids long.